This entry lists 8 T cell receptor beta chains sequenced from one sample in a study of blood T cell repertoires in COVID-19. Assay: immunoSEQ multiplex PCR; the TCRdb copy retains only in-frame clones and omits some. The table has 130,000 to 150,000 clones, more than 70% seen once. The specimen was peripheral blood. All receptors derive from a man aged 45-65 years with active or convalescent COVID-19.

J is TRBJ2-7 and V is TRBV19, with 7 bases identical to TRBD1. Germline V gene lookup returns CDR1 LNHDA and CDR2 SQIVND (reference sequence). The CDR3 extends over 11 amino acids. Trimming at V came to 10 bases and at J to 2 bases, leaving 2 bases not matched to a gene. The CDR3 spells CATTGAYEQYF. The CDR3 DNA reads TGTGCCACAACAGGGGCCTACGAGCAGTACTTC.

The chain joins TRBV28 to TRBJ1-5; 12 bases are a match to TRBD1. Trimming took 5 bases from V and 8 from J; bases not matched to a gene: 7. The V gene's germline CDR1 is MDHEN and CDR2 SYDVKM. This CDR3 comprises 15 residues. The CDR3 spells CASSPGQGATEPQHF. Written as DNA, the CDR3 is TGTGCCAGCAGTCCGGGACAGGGGGCAACTGAGCCCCAGCATTTT.

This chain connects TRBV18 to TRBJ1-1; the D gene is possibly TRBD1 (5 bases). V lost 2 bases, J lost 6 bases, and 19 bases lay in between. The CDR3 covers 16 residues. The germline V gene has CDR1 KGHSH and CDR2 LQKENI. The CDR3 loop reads CASSPLSRQTLAEAFF. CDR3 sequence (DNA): TGTGCCAGCTCACCATTATCCAGACAGACTCTTGCTGAAGCTTTCTTT.

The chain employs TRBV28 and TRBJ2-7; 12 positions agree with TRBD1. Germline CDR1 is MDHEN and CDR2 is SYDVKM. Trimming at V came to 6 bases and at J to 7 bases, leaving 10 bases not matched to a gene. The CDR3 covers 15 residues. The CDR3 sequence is CASRVPGQGAWEQYF. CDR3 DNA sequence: TGTGCCAGCAGGGTGCCGGGACAGGGGGCGTGGGAGCAGTACTTC.

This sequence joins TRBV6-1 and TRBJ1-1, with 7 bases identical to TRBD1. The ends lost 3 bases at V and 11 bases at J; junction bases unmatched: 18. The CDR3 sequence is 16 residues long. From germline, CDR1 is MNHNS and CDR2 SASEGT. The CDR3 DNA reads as TGTGCCAGCAGTGACCCGATACAGACAGGGATCTATTGGGCTTTCTTT. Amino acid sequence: CASSDPIQTGIYWAFF.

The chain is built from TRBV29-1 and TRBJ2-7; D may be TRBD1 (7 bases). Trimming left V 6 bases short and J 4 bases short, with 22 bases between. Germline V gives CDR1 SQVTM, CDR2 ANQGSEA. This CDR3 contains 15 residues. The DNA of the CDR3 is TGCAGCGTCGCCCTGAATCCCAGGGGGGTATACGAGCAGTACTTC. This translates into CSVALNPRGVYEQYF.

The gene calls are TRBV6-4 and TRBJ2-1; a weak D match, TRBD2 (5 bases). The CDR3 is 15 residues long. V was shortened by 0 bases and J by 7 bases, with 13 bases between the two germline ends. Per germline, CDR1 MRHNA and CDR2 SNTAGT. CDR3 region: CASSDSAGERNEQFF. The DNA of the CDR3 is TGTGCCAGCAGTGACTCCGCGGGTGAAAGGAATGAGCAGTTCTTC.

The CDR3 nucleotides read TGTGCCAGCAGCCGGCAACAGGGGATTCTGAACACCGGGGAGCTGTTTTTT. Amino acids: CASSRQQGILNTGELFF. The chain has TRBV14 and TRBJ2-2, with TRBD1 matching over 7 bases. Germline V CDR1 and CDR2: SGHDN, FVKESK. The CDR3 is 17 amino acids. V trimming: 4 bases; J trimming: 1 base; junction bases outside the gene matches: 9.